This TCR beta chain was sequenced during a study of T cell changes during pregnancy in multiple sclerosis. Germline values: CDR1 SGHRS, CDR2 YFSETQ. Unmatched junction bases numbered 3, after V lost 0 bases and J lost 2 bases. This CDR3 comprises 15 residues. TCRdb's table, derived via immunoSEQ multiplex PCR, lists solely in-frame clones and lacks some. Counted here are 85,000 to 100,000 clones, 85% to 95% occurring once; the ten biggest clones make up approximately 0.99%. This clone was picked up one time. Sample: peripheral blood, taken before pregnancy. The V and J genes are TRBV5-1 and TRBJ2-3, with 7 bases fitting TRBD2. The receptor was derived from a female donor with multiple sclerosis, enrolled in a pregnancy study. The CDR3: CASSLGAGPTDTQYF. The CDR3 DNA follows: TGCGCCAGCAGCTTGGGAGCGGGACCCACAGATACGCAGTATTTT.